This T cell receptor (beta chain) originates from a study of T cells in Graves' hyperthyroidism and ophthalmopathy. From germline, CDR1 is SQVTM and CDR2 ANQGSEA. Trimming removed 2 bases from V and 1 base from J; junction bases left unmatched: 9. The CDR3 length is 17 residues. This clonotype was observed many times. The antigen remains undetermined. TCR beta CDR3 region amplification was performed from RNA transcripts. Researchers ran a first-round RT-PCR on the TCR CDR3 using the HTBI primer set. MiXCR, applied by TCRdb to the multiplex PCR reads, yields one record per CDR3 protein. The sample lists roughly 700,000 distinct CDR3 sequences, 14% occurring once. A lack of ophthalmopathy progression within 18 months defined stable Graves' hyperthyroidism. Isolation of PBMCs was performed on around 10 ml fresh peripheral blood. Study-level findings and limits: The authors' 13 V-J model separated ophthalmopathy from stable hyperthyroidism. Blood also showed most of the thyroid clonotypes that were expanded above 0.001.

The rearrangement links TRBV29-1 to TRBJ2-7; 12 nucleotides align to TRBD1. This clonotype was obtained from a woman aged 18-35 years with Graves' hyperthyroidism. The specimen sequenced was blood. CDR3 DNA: TGCAGCGTTGAATATGGGGGGGACAGGGGGCCTTCCTACGAGCAGTACTTC. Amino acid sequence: CSVEYGGDRGPSYEQYF.